The present TCR beta chain was sequenced within a study of cytomegalovirus exposure and HLA in healthy donors. Nominally healthy donors provided the samples, though records likely missed some immune exposures. In germline, CDR1 is SEHNR, CDR2 FQNEAQ (reference sequence). The CDR3 is 17 amino acids. The germline V and J ends were trimmed by 4 bases and 1 base, with 19 bases remaining between them. 13 Jbeta primers and 60 Vbeta primers were used for the PCR. Produced via immunoSEQ multiplex PCR; TCRdb's table is partial and in-frame only. This sample has approximately 190,000 clones, with 65% to 85% found just once.

The sample was PBMCs. The sequence derives from a man aged 35 to 55 in good health and CMV-seropositive. The chain recombines TRBV7-9 with TRBJ1-1; D might be TRBD1 (5 bases). CDR3 in amino acids: CASSSLLGLLGNTEAFF. In nucleotides, the CDR3 is TGTGCCAGCAGCTCACTTCTGGGACTTCTGGGGAACACTGAAGCTTTCTTT.